This TCR beta chain derives from a study of T cells in Graves' hyperthyroidism and ophthalmopathy. It was RNA transcripts that yielded the amplified TCR beta CDR3 regions. The HTBI primer set drove a first-round RT-PCR of the TCR CDR3. TCRdb recomputed calls from the multiplex PCR reads with MiXCR, one row per CDR3 protein. This sample yields hundreds of thousands of distinct CDR3 sequences, of which 15% to 20% are seen a single time; approximately 16% belongs to the top ten. Blood was sampled at initial diagnosis of hyperthyroidism, prior to onset of any ophthalmopathy symptoms. This clonotype was seen a handful of times. V lost 0 bases to trimming and J lost 3 bases, with 10 bases between them. Germline loops: CDR1 SGHDT, CDR2 YYEEEE. This CDR3 is built from 15 residues.

This sequence joins TRBV5-6 and TRBJ1-5; the D is unclear. This TCR was recovered from a woman aged 45 to 65 with Graves' hyperthyroidism that later progressed to Graves' ophthalmopathy. The specimen sequenced was blood. DNA for the CDR3: TGTGCCAGCAGCTTGGCGGAGGGCGTCAATCAGCCCCAGCATTTT. Its protein product is CASSLAEGVNQPQHF.